This TCR beta chain derives from a study of T-cell reconstitution after alpha-beta-depleted transplantation in children. Overall study findings and caveats: At day 60, the high TCRbeta diversity found in some patients originated from recipient T cells and thymic progenitors that had survived. Several hundred graft clones that had expanded were reportedly the source of alpha-beta T cells about two months after transplant. When one year had passed after transplant, most T-cell counts and diversity came from newly produced T cells.

Unique molecular identifiers were incorporated into the prepared TCRbeta library. Each CDR3 protein gets one entry after TCRdb re-called the PCR reads with MiXCR. This sample yields 350,000 to 500,000 distinct CDR3 sequences, of which 43% are seen a single time; under 30% belongs to the top ten. Concerning this clonotype itself: What it recognizes is unknown.

This CDR3 region has 15 residues. Trimming left V 1 base short and J 5 bases short, with 15 bases between. The germline V gene encodes CDR1 SEHNR and CDR2 FQNEAQ (reference sequence). The TCR sequence derives from a girl aged 2-15 years with aplastic anemia, due to receive a stem cell transplant. The V gene is TRBV7-9, the J gene TRBJ2-7, with D perhaps assigned TRBD1 or TRBD2 (5 bases each). Sequencing used PBMCs, obtained before TCRalphabeta/CD19-depleted stem cell transplant. CDR3 coding DNA: TGTGCCAGCAGCTTAGACGGTGGGGGAGTCGACGAGCAGTACTTC. This codes for CASSLDGGGVDEQYF.